The 11 T cell receptor beta chains below come from one sample, sequenced in a study of T cell repertoires in cytomegalovirus infection. TCRdb reprocessed the reads with MiXCR, giving one entry per CDR3 protein. This table holds some 480,000 distinct CDR3 sequences, roughly a third found once. Their antigens are not known. This specimen was cultured PBMCs, taken from culture after CMV antigen stimulation. The receptor source for this set is a human donor in good health (CMV status not recorded). Some clones in this sample may be carry-over from other donors' samples.

This rearrangement joins TRBV19 to TRBJ2-1, with 8 bases fitting TRBD2. Germline assignment: CDR1 LNHDA and CDR2 SQIVND (reference sequence). The CDR3 covers 15 residues. Germline trimming cut 1 base from V and 6 bases from J; bases unmatched to any gene: 5. The CDR3 loop reads CASSIAGLGGNEQFF. DNA for the CDR3: TGTGCCAGTAGTATAGCGGGACTAGGCGGCAATGAGCAGTTCTTC.

V usage is TRBV7-2 and J usage is TRBJ2-1; D call uncertain. The CDR3 is 13 residues long. The germline V gene has CDR1 SGHTA and CDR2 FQGNSA. The V end lost 7 bases, the J end lost 10 bases, and 17 bases lay between the germline ends. The CDR3 sequence: CASTPGPANEQFF. In nucleotides, the CDR3 is TGTGCCAGCACCCCAGGACCCGCCAACGAGCAGTTCTTC.

This clonotype was counted many times. The rearrangement links TRBV7-2 to TRBJ1-6, with D possibly TRBD1 on 5 matching bases. Germline CDR1 reads SGHTA; CDR2 reads FQGNSA. Trimming left V 1 base short and J 7 bases short, with 8 bases between. CDR3 length equals 14 residues. CDR3 sequence (DNA): TGTGCCAGCAGCTTAGTAGGGGCGAATTCACCCCTCCACTTT. This encodes CASSLVGANSPLHF.

This clonotype has a single count. The chain is built from TRBV3-1 and TRBJ2-5, with 12 bases that match TRBD2. V gave up 0 bases and J gave up 3 bases; unmatched junction bases: 5. CDR1 is LGHDT and CDR2 is YNNKEL in the germline V gene (reference sequence). The CDR3 totals 17 residues. The chain's CDR3 is CASSQDLTSGSKETQYF. The CDR3 coding sequence is TGTGCCAGCAGCCAAGACCTGACTAGCGGGAGCAAAGAGACCCAGTACTTC.

This clonotype has a count of ten or more. This chain links TRBV5-1 with TRBJ2-5, with 9 nucleotides matching TRBD1. CDR3 length: 16 amino acids. Germline CDR1 is SGHRS and CDR2 is YFSETQ. After removal of 0 bases from V and 4 bases from J, the junction contained 7 bases not matched to a gene. The CDR3: CASSLEATGGTETQYF. Here the CDR3 DNA reads TGCGCCAGCAGCTTGGAGGCGACAGGGGGGACAGAGACCCAGTACTTC.

The chain couples TRBV7-9 to TRBJ2-5; D is uncertain. V gave up 1 base and J gave up 0 bases, with 6 bases separating them. Germline loops: CDR1 SEHNR, CDR2 FQNEAQ (reference sequence). The CDR3 sequence is 14 residues long. CDR3 in amino acids: CASSLEGDQETQYF. In DNA, the CDR3 is TGTGCCAGCAGCTTAGAAGGAGACCAAGAGACCCAGTACTTC.

This clonotype occurred many times. The chain has TRBV7-2 and TRBJ1-5, with D possibly TRBD1 on 6 matching bases. This CDR3 is built from 12 residues. V lost 5 bases, J lost 9 bases, and 11 bases lay in between. Germline loops: CDR1 SGHTA, CDR2 FQGNSA. In nucleotides, the CDR3 is TGTGCCAGCAGCATGACAGGACGGCCCCAGCATTTT. This codes for CASSMTGRPQHF.

This clonotype was detected only a few times. The genes are TRBV11-2 and TRBJ2-1; 8 bases match TRBD2. This CDR3 has 13 amino acids. Trimming at V came to 6 bases and at J to 10 bases, leaving 8 bases not matched to a gene. Germline V gene data show CDR1 as SGHAT and CDR2 as FQNNGV. CDR3 in DNA: TGTGCCAGCAGTACTCGGGGGGGGGGGGAGCAGTTCTTC. As protein: CASSTRGGGEQFF.

In this sample, this clonotype turned up many times. This chain links TRBV7-2 with TRBJ2-5, with D uncertain. The CDR3 loop spans 16 amino acids. Looked up from germline, CDR1 is SGHTA and CDR2 is FQGNSA. V was pared by 0 bases and J by 5 bases, with 16 bases between. CDR3 region: CASSLARLWSSETQYF. The CDR3 nucleotides read TGTGCCAGCAGCTTAGCGAGGTTATGGAGCTCGGAGACCCAGTACTTC.

As to this clonotype: Given a much more abundant clone one base away, this may be a read error. The rearrangement links TRBV7-2 to TRBJ2-4; 8 bases line up with TRBD2. The CDR3 loop spans 16 amino acids. J gave up 6 bases and V 0 bases, and 7 bases lay outside the gene matches. Germline V lookup: CDR1 SGHTA, CDR2 FQGNSA. The CDR3, as DNA: TGTGCCAGCAGCTTAGCGCGGGGGGCCGGGGGAAACATTCAGTACTTC. Translated, it gives CASSLARGAGGNIQYF.

The chain couples TRBV6-2 or TRBV6-3 to TRBJ1-1; 7 nucleotides align to TRBD1. The V gene's germline CDR1 is MNHEY and CDR2 SVGEGT. The CDR3 contains 14 residues. With 1 base clipped from V and 7 bases from J, the junction kept 6 bases outside the gene matches. CDR3 region: CASSYLQGKGEAFF. CDR3 bases: TGTGCCAGCAGTTACTTACAGGGGAAAGGTGAAGCTTTCTTT.